Sequencing of this T cell receptor beta chain was carried out in a study of T cells in localized non-small cell lung cancer. Whole-study findings and limits: Of the tissues analyzed, uninvolved adjacent lung showed maximal T cell clonality, greater than tumor.

The CDR3 has 12 amino acids. Germline CDR1 and CDR2: GTSNPN and SVGIG (reference sequence). Trimming took 0 bases from V and 9 from J, leaving 11 bases between them. Repertoires were generated with immunoSEQ multiplex PCR, while TCRdb's copy carries only in-frame clones and drops some. The sample gives about 1,600 clones, 39% of which show up once; roughly a tenth is in the top ten. Worth noting for this clone: Its specificity is unknown.

The TCR comes from a woman aged 35 to 69 with stage I lung adenocarcinoma. The sample here was lung tumor tissue, taken before any cancer treatment. The gene calls are TRBV30 and TRBJ1-1; D remains ambiguous. CDR3 sequence: CAWSVSGFKAFF. CDR3 DNA: TGTGCCTGGAGTGTTTCGGGGTTTAAAGCTTTCTTT. The full variable domain, its missing parts supplied by reference TRBV30 and TRBJ1-1, is SQTIHQWPATLVQPVGSPLSLECTVEGTSNPNLYWYRQAAGRGLQLLFYSVGIGQISSEVPQNLSASRPQDRQFILSSKKLLLSDSGFYLCAWSVSGFKAFFGQGTRLTVV.